This T cell receptor (beta chain) stems from a study of T cell responses to AZD1222 COVID-19 vaccine. For the study at large: Doses given second, at about 4 or about 12 weeks, were pooled.

Whole-study results and caveats: Nearly half of spike-specific TCRs reportedly target unmutated variant regions. There were repertoire samples only from the period after the peak T cell response. Two doses of AZD1222 preceded a rise in Spike-specific TCR breadth and depth.

Germline CDR1 reads LGHDT; CDR2 reads YNNKEL (reference sequence). The CDR3 covers 14 residues. Trimming cost V 6 bases and J 10 bases, with 16 bases left between them. Turning to this clone: Its antigen remains unknown.

Some clones are missing from TCRdb's copy, which holds only in-frame ones; the method was immunoSEQ multiplex PCR. The profile covers roughly 44,000 clones, with 83% appearing a single time and about 51% taken by the ten largest. This TCR came from an adult in good health. The chain joins TRBV3-1 (or the pseudogene TRBV3-2) to TRBJ1-6; D perhaps matches TRBD1 (5 bases). Sequenced here: peripheral blood, sampled on day 0 of AZD1222 vaccination. The CDR3, as DNA: TGTGCCAGCAGTCCTCCAGGGTTTATGTCACCCCTCCACTTT. Translated, it gives CASSPPGFMSPLHF.